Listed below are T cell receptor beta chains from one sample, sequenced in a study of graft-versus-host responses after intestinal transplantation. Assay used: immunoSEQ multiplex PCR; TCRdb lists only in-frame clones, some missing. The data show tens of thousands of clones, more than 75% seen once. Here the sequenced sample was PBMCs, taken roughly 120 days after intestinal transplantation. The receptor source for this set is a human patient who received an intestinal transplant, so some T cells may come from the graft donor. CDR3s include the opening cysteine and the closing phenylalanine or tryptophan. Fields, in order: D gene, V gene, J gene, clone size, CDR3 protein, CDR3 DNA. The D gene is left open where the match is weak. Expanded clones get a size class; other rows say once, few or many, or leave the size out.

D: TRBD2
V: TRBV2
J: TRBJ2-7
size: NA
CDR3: CASSESGGGSYEQYF
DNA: TGTGCCAGCAGTGAATCGGGCGGGGGCTCCTACGAGCAGTACTTC

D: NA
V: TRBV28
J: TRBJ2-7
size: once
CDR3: CASRARSPSNTYEQYF
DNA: TGTGCCAGCAGAGCGCGCTCCCCTAGTAATACCTACGAGCAGTACTTC

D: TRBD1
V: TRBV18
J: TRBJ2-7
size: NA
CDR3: CASSPGQVHSYEQYF
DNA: TGTGCCAGCTCACCAGGACAGGTTCACTCCTACGAGCAGTACTTC

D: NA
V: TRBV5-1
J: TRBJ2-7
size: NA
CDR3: CASSSGYSSYEQYF
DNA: TGCGCCAGCAGTTCCGGGTATAGCTCCTACGAGCAGTACTTC

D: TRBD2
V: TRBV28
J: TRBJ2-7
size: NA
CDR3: CASTSIGPAGTYEQYF
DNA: TGTGCCAGCACCTCTATCGGTCCAGCGGGAACCTACGAGCAGTACTTC

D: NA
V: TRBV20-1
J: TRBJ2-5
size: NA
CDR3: CSAVDQETQYF
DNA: TGCAGTGCCGTAGATCAAGAGACCCAGTACTTC

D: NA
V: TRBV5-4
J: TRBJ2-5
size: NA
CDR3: CASSLDLAETQYF
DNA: TGTGCCAGCAGCTTGGACCTCGCGGAGACCCAGTACTTC

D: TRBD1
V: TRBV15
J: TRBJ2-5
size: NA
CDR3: CATTGTAETQYF
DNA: TGTGCCACCACCGGGACAGCAGAGACCCAGTACTTC

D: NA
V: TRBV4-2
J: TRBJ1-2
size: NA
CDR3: CASSQNFLGGTQYGYTF
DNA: TGTGCCAGCAGCCAAAATTTTCTGGGGGGCACCCAATATGGCTACACCTTC

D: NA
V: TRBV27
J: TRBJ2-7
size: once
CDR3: CASSILGAEQYF
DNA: TGTGCCAGCAGTATACTCGGCGCTGAGCAGTACTTC

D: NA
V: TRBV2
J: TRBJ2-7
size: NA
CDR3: CASSELVQLYEQYF
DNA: TGTGCCAGCAGTGAATTGGTACAGCTGTACGAGCAGTACTTC

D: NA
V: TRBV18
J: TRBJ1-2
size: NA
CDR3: CASSPGLINYGYTF
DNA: TGTGCCAGCTCACCCGGACTCATTAACTATGGCTACACCTTC

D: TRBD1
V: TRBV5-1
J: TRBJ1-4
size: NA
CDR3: CASSPDRVYEKLFF
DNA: TGCGCCAGCAGCCCGGACAGGGTTTATGAAAAACTGTTTTTT

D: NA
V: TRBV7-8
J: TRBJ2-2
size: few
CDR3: CASSPGAGELFF
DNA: TGTGCCAGCAGCCCTGGGGCCGGGGAGCTGTTTTTT

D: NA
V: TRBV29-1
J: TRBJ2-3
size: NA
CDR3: CSVEALTDTQYF
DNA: TGCAGCGTTGAGGCATTGACGGATACGCAGTATTTT

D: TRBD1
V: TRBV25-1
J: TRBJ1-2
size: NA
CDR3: CASSEYGETGRIYGYTF
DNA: TGTGCCAGCAGTGAATATGGCGAGACAGGGAGGATCTATGGCTACACCTTC

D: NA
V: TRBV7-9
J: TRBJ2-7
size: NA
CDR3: CASSLGLAGASSYEQYF
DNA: TGTGCCAGCAGCTTAGGGTTGGCGGGCGCTAGCTCCTACGAGCAGTACTTC

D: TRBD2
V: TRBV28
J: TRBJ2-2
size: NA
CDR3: CASRGGGNTGELFF
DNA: TGTGCCAGCCGCGGCGGGGGGAACACCGGGGAGCTGTTTTTT

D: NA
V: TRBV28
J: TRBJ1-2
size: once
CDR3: CASSLVGDNGYTF
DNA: TGTGCCAGCAGTTTGGTCGGGGATAATGGCTACACCTTC

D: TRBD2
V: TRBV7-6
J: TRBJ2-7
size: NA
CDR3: CASSWGGAPYEQYF
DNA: TGTGCCAGCAGCTGGGGAGGGGCCCCCTACGAGCAGTACTTC

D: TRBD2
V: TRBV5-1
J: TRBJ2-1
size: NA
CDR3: CASSPEPLAEVYNEQFF
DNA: TGCGCCAGCAGCCCGGAACCTCTAGCGGAAGTCTACAATGAGCAGTTCTTC

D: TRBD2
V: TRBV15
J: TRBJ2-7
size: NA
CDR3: CATSRGSGSSSYEQYF
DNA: TGTGCCACCAGCAGGGGTAGCGGGAGTTCATCCTACGAGCAGTACTTC